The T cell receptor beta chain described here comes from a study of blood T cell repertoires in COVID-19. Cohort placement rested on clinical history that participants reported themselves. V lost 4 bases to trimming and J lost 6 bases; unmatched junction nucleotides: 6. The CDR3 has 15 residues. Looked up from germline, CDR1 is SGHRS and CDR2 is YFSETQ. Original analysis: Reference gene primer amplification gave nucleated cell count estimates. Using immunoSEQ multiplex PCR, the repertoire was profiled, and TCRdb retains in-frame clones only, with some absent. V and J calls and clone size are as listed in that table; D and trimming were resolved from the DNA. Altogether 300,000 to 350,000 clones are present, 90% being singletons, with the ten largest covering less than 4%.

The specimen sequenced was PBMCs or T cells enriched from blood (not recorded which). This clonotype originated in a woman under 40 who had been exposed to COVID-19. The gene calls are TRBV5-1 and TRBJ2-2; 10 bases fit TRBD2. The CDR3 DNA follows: TGCGCCAGCAGCAAAGGGACTAGCGCGCCCGGGGAGCTGTTTTTT. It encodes CASSKGTSAPGELFF.